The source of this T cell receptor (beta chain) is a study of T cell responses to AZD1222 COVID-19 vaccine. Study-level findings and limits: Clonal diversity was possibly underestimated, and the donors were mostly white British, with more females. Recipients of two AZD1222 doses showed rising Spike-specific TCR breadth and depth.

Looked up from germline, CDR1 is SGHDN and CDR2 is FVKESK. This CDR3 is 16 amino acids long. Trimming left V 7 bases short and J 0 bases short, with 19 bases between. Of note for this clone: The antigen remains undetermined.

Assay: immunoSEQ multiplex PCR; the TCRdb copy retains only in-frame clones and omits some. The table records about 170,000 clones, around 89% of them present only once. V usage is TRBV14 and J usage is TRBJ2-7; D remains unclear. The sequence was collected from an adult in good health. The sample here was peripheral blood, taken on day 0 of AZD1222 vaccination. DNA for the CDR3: TGTGCCAGCATCGACCGAAAAATCCGGAGCTCCTACGAGCAGTACGTC. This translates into CASIDRKIRSSYEQYV.